This T cell receptor beta chain emerged from a study of CD4 T cell repertoires in COVID-19. For the study at large: Relabeled CFSE-low cells, IL-2-expanded for under eleven days, met spikes from other coronaviruses. Study-level points and caveats: Suggested intraclonal diversification: top SARS-CoV-2-reactive clonotypes appeared in two or three memory subsets. Between roughly 6 and 25% of SARS-CoV-2 clonotypes also appeared in SARS-CoV and/or HKU1 spike cultures.

On this clone itself: The antigen is not known.

Clones were read by immunoSEQ multiplex PCR, and TCRdb kept only the in-frame ones, dropping some. The sample lists fewer than 9,500 clones, under 90% occurring once. The memory T cells were sequenced right after ex vivo isolation, without culture. This sample comprised effector memory CD4+ T cells from blood, obtained before the COVID-19 pandemic. The TCR was taken from a human donor who had COVID-19.

The CDR3 coding sequence is TGTGCCAGTAGTCGACAGCGGGAGTCTGGAAACACCATATATTTT. It is translated as CASSRQRESGNTIYF. This chain links TRBV19 with TRBJ1-3, with D maybe TRBD1 (5 bases). V was clipped by 5 bases and J by 1 base, with 12 bases between them. Germline CDR1 and CDR2: LNHDA and SQIVND (reference sequence). The CDR3 loop spans 15 amino acids.